What follows is one TCR beta chain and its context. These data come from a study of T cell changes during pregnancy in multiple sclerosis. Germline V gene lookup returns CDR1 SGHRS and CDR2 YFSETQ. The CDR3 contains 14 residues. The germline V and J ends were trimmed by 0 bases and 6 bases, with 12 bases remaining between them. Sequencing was performed with immunoSEQ multiplex PCR; in TCRdb, only in-frame clones are kept and a portion is missing. The data show fewer than 85,000 clones, 85% to 95% seen once. The gene calls are TRBV5-1 and TRBJ1-2; D uncertain. The input for sequencing was peripheral blood, taken in the third trimester of pregnancy. The clonotype was recovered from a female donor in good health, enrolled as a control in a pregnancy study. CDR3 in DNA: TGCGCCAGCAGCTTGGGAACAGCTATCAATGGCTACACCTTC. This codes for CASSLGTAINGYTF.